This paragraph covers one TCR beta chain sequence. The data are from a study of control samples from healthy donors and cancer patients. Profiled with immunoSEQ multiplex PCR; TCRdb holds only in-frame clones, not every one. The table lists tens of thousands of clones, 88% of them singletons. V was cut by 4 bases and J by 1 base, with 7 bases left in between. This CDR3 has 12 residues. CDR1 and CDR2 from the germline V gene are SQVTM and ANQGSEA. The sequence derives from a man between 50 and 59 years old in good health. The sample was blood. The rearrangement uses TRBV29-1 and TRBJ1-1, with D unclear. The CDR3 DNA reads TGCAGCGTTGGTTCAGGGAACACTGAAGCTTTCTTT. This codes for CSVGSGNTEAFF.